This T cell receptor beta chain was captured in a study of PD-1 blockade in classical Hodgkin lymphoma. Whole-study results and caveats: Any patient who commenced nivolumab under 1 year after ASCT was excluded. CD4+ TCR diversity, unlike CD8+, rose significantly by C4D1.

As to this clone: Its antigen remains unidentified. This sample also contains other DNA sequences that code for the same CDR3.

Clones were read by immunoSEQ multiplex PCR, and TCRdb kept only the in-frame ones, dropping some. Seen here are about 13,000 clones, 75% to 90% observed once, and the top ten hold 20% to 25%. In every patient, relapse followed autologous stem cell transplantation, while exposure to brentuximab vedotin differed. The CDR3 totals 12 residues. The ends were cut back, 1 base at V and 5 bases at J, with 6 bases in the middle. The germline V gene encodes CDR1 SGHTA and CDR2 FQGNSA. The sequenced sample was peripheral blood mononuclear cells (PBMCs), obtained at baseline. This TCR came from a human donor with classical Hodgkin lymphoma. The V gene is TRBV7-2, the J gene TRBJ2-7; D remains unclear. CDR3 DNA: TGTGCCAGCAGCTTAGTCCCCCACGAGCAGTACTTC. Its translation is CASSLVPHEQYF.